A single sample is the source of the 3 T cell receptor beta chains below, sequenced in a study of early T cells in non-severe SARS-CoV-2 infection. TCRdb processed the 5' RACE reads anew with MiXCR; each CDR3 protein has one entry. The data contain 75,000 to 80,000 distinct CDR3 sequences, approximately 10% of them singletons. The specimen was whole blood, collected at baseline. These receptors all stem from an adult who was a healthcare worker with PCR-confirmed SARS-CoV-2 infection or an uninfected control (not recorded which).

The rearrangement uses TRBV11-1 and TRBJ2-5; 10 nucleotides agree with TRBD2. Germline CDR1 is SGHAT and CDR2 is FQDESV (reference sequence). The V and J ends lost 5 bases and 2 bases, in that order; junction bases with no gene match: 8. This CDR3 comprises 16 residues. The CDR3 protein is CASSPRSSGGQETQYF. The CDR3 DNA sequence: TGTGCCAGCAGCCCACGATCTAGCGGGGGACAAGAGACCCAGTACTTC.

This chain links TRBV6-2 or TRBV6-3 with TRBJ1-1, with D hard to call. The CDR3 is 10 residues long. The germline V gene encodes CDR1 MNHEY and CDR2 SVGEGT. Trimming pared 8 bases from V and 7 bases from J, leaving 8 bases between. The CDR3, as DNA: TGTGCCAGCGGATACCTTGAAGCTTTCTTT. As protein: CASGYLEAFF.

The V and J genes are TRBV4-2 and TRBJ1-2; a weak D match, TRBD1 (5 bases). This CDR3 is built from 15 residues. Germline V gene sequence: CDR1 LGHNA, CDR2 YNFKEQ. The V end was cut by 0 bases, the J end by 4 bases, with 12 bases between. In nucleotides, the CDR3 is TGTGCCAGCAGCCAAGAAATGAGGGGATCCTATGGCTACACCTTC. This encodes CASSQEMRGSYGYTF.